This T cell receptor beta chain derives from a study of blood T cell repertoires in COVID-19. Germline-derived CDR1 and CDR2 are SEHNR and FQNEAQ (reference sequence). The CDR3 has 12 residues. Between the trimmed V and J ends, which lost 5 bases and 5 bases, there was a span of 10 bases. Authors' analysis steps: Amplification with reference gene primers provided the estimates of nucleated cell counts. Clones were sequenced by immunoSEQ multiplex PCR, and TCRdb holds only the in-frame ones, with some missing. V, J and clone size were drawn from that table, and D and trimming were deduced from the DNA. The sample carries tens of thousands of clones, around 83% recorded once. This clone was counted only a few times.

The chain links TRBV7-9 to TRBJ2-7; D remains unclear. The origin of this receptor is an older woman with acute or convalescent COVID-19. The sequenced sample was peripheral blood. This CDR3 is CASSPIHDEQYF. The CDR3 region has the DNA TGTGCCAGCAGCCCCATACACGACGAGCAGTACTTC.